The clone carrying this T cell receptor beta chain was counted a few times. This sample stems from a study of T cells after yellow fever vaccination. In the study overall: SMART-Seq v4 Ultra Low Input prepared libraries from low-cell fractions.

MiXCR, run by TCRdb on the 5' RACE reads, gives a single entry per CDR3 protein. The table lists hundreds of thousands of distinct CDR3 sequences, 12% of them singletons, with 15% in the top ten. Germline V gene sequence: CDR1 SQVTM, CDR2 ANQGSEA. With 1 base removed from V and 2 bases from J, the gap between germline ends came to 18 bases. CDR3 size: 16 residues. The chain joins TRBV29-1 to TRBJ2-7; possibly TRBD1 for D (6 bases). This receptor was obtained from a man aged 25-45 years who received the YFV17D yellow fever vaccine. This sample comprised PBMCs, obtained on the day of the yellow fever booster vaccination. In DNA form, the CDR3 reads TGCAGCGTTGAAGTCCGCGGGTTGGACAGCACCTACGAGCAGTACTTC. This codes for CSVEVRGLDSTYEQYF.